The 9 T cell receptor beta chains given below trace back to one sample, sequenced in a study of T cell clonality in common variable immunodeficiency. The table came from immunoSEQ multiplex PCR; TCRdb's copy has only in-frame clones and leaves some out. The table lists tens of thousands of clones, with no singletons. Source material: peripheral blood mononuclear cells. These receptors came from a person between 18 and 70 years old in good health.

Regarding this clone: Read coverage stops 3 residues before the CDR3 terminus; the germline J gene supplies the remainder. The genes are TRBV7-2 and TRBJ1-1; D may be TRBD1 (6 bases). This CDR3 region has 15 residues. Germline loops: CDR1 SGHTA, CDR2 FQGNSA. Trimming pared 5 bases from V and 4 bases from J, leaving 17 bases between. CDR3 in amino acids: CASSATGQRGTEAFF. The CDR3 bases that were read are TGTGCCAGCAGCGCCACAGGGCAACGGGGCACTGAA.

This clone was found many times. From the germline J gene comes the end of the CDR3, since the read stops 3 residues before it. Within the sample, other DNA sequences also encode this same CDR3. V usage is TRBV7-6 and J usage is TRBJ2-5; 10 bases map to TRBD2. The germline CDR1 and CDR2 sequences are SGHVS and FNYEAQ. V dropped 4 bases and J dropped 5; count of bases not matched to a gene: 16. The CDR3 length is 18 residues. The CDR3 protein is CASSSRLAGLTVGETQYF. CDR3 DNA (partial): TGTGCCAGCAGCTCGAGACTAGCGGGCCTCACGGTTGGGGAGACC.

This clone has at least ten counts. This CDR3 is CSAGTSGSTDTQYF. CDR3 DNA (partial): TGCAGTGCGGGGACTAGCGGGTCGACAGATACG. This sequence joins TRBV20-1 and TRBJ2-3, with 12 bases fitting TRBD2. The CDR3 extends 3 residues past the end of the read, so its final part is completed from the germline J gene. CDR3 length: 14 amino acids. The germline CDR1 and CDR2 sequences are DFQATT and SNEGSKA (reference sequence). V trimming: 6 bases; J trimming: 3 bases; junction bases outside the gene matches: 4.

This clone has at least ten counts. The read stops 3 residues short of the end of the CDR3; the missing end is completed from the germline J gene. This chain joins TRBV20-1 and TRBJ2-2; D is possibly TRBD2 (6 bases). This CDR3 contains 16 residues. Trimming shortened V by 0 bases and J by 1 base, and 12 bases separated the two germline ends. Germline V gene lookup returns CDR1 DFQATT and CDR2 SNEGSKA (reference sequence). The CDR3 sequence is CSAREMGTGNTGELFF. The part of the CDR3 DNA that was read is TGCAGTGCTAGAGAGATGGGGACTGGGAACACCGGGGAG.

At least ten counts were recorded for this clone. The sequenced fragment ends 3 residues before the CDR3 boundary, so the rest is inferred from the germline J gene. V gene TRBV20-1 combines with J gene TRBJ2-7; D remains ambiguous. The CDR3 spans 14 residues. Deletions cut 4 bases from V and 2 bases from J, with 15 bases between. CDR1 and CDR2 from the germline V gene are DFQATT and SNEGSKA (reference sequence). The CDR3 bases that were read are TGCAGTGCTAACGCGGTCCCACTTACCTACGAG. Translation gives CSANAVPLTYE. In full, the CDR3 is CSANAVPLTYEQYF.

This clone was found many times. From the germline J gene comes the end of the CDR3, since the read stops 3 residues before it. The chain carries TRBV10-3 and TRBJ2-1; 8 nucleotides agree with TRBD2. The CDR3 is made up of 14 amino acids. CDR1 is ENHRY, CDR2 SYGVKD, per germline. V was clipped by 8 bases and J by 7 bases; unmatched bases: 10. The CDR3 reads CAISRGGNQNEQFF. CDR3 bases read: TGTGCCATCTCCCGGGGGGGTAATCAGAATGAG.

This clone has at least ten counts. The read ends 3 residues shy of where the CDR3 ends; the end is completed using the germline J gene. V is TRBV5-4 and J is TRBJ1-2, with a possible D match to TRBD1 (6 bases). Germline CDR1 reads SGHNT; CDR2 reads YYREEE (reference sequence). The CDR3 is 15 amino acids. Incomplete CDR3 DNA: TGTGCCAGCAGCCCACCGATCGGGGGGCAAGGCGGC. It encodes CASSPPIGGQGG. In full, the CDR3 reads CASSPPIGGQGGYTF. The whole variable domain, filled in from reference TRBV5-4 and TRBJ1-2, reads ETGVTQSPTHLIKTRGQQVTLRCSSQSGHNTVSWYQQALGQGPQFIFQYYREEENGRGNFPPRFSGLQFPNYSSELNVNALELDDSALYLCASSPPIGGQGGYTFGSGTRLTVV.

In this sample, this clone turned up many times. The read finishes 3 residues shy of the CDR3 end, and the germline J gene is used to complete it. This rearrangement joins TRBV7-3 to TRBJ2-7, with 11 bases fitting TRBD2. Germline V CDR1 and CDR2: SGHTA, FQGTGA. With V trimmed by 6 bases and J by 5 bases, 3 bases remained unmatched. The CDR3 length is 13 residues. This CDR3 is CASSSGRANEQYF. Partial CDR3 DNA: TGTGCCAGCAGTAGCGGGAGGGCCAACGAG.

This clone was recorded at least ten times. From the germline J gene comes the end of the CDR3, since the read stops 3 residues before it. The genes are TRBV20-1 and TRBJ2-7, with 14 bases matching TRBD2. V lost 3 bases and J lost 3; bases outside the gene matches: 10. CDR3 size: 17 residues. Germline CDR1 reads DFQATT; CDR2 reads SNEGSKA (reference sequence). Incomplete CDR3 DNA: TGCAGTGCTAGGGGGACTAGCGGGAGCCGGGATTACTACGAG. Its protein is CSARGTSGSRDYYE. The complete CDR3 reads CSARGTSGSRDYYEQYF.